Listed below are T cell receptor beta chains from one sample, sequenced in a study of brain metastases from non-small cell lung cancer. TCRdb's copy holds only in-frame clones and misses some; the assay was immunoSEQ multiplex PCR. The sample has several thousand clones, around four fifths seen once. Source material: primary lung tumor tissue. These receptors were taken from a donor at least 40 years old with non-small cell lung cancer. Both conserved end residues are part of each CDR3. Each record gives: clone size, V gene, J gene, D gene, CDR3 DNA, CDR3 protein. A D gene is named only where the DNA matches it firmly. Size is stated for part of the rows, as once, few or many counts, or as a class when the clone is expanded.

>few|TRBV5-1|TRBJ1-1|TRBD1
TGCGCCAGCAGCTCCTTAGACAGGGGCGCTGAAGCTTTCTTT
CASSSLDRGAEAFF
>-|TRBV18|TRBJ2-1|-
TGTGCCAGCTCAGCCACCAGGGGGGGCTCCTACAATGAGCAGTTCTTC
CASSATRGGSYNEQFF
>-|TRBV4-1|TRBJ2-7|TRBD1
TGCGCCAGCAGCCAAGAGTCCGGGACAGCTTCCTACGAGCAGTACTTT
CASSQESGTASYEQYF
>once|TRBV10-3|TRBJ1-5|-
TGTGCCATCAGTCGTGACAGCGATCAGCCCCAGCATTTT
CAISRDSDQPQHF
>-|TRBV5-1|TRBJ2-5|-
TGCGCCAGCAGCTTGGGCGGAGGAGAGACCCAGTACTTC
CASSLGGGETQYF
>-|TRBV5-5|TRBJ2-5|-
TGTGCCAGCAGCCCCCTGGGAGAGACCCAGTACTTC
CASSPLGETQYF
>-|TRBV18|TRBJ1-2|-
TGTGCCAGCTCAACCTTAGGACCAGGCGGGCATTATGGCTACACCTTC
CASSTLGPGGHYGYTF
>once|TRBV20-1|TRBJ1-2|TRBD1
TGCAGTGCTAGTTCAGGGGGGTCTAACTATGGCTACACCTTC
CSASSGGSNYGYTF
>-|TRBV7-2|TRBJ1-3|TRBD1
TGTGCCAGCAGCCGGACAGGGGAGTTGGGAAACACCATATATTTT
CASSRTGELGNTIYF
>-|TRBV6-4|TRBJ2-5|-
TGTGCCAGCAGTGACTCCGGGTGGCTAGCTGGAGAGACCCAGTACTTC
CASSDSGWLAGETQYF
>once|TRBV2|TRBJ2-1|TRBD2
TGTGCCAGCAGGGTCGAATTTCCCGGGACTAACTACAATGAGCAGTTCTTC
CASRVEFPGTNYNEQFF
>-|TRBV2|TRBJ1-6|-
TGTGCCAGACAGTTCCCCGGTTCACCCCTCCACTTT
CARQFPGSPLHF
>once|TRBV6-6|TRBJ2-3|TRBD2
TGTGCCAGCAGCATTAGCGGGGGGGCCGGAACAGATACGCAGTATTTT
CASSISGGAGTDTQYF
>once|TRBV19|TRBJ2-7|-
TGTGCCAGCCGAAAACAGGCTTACGAGCAGTACTTC
CASRKQAYEQYF
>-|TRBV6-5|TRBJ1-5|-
TGTGCCAGCAGTTACTCCAGGGGAGGCAATCAGCCCCAGCATTTT
CASSYSRGGNQPQHF
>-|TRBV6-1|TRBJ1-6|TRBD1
TGTGTCAGCAGTGGGACAGTTGGGGGGCATAATTCACCCCTCCACTTT
CVSSGTVGGHNSPLHF
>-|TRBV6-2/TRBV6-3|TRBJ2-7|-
TGTGCCAGCAGTCCCATCGGGGGGCCCTACGAGCAGTACTTC
CASSPIGGPYEQYF
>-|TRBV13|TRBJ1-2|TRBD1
TGTGCCAGCAGCAAAAGACAGGGGGAAGAAGGCTACACCTTC
CASSKRQGEEGYTF
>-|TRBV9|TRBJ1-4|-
TGTGCCAGCAGCCCGCGGAGGGGGGGCGTTGAAAAACTGTTTTTT
CASSPRRGGVEKLFF
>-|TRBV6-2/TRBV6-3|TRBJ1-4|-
TGTGCCAGCAGTTACTCCCGGGAAGGGATCGAAAAACTGTTTTTT
CASSYSREGIEKLFF
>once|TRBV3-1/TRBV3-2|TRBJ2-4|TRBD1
TGTGCCAGCAGTCAATCCCAGGGGGCCCTTCTTTACTTC
CASSQSQGALLYF
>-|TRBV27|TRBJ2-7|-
TGTGCCAGCAGGCCTGACTGGGTGAGCTCCTACGAGCAGTACTTC
CASRPDWVSSYEQYF
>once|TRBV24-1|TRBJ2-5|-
TGTGCCACCAGTGACTCCGGGACACAACTTCAAGAGACCCAGTACTTC
CATSDSGTQLQETQYF
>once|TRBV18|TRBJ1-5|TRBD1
TGTGCCAGCTCTCGAGAGAGGACAGGAACTCAGCCCCAGCATTTT
CASSRERTGTQPQHF
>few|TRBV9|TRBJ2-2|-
TGTGCCAGCAGCGTAGGGCTCGATCATAACACCGGGGAGCTGTTTTTT
CASSVGLDHNTGELFF
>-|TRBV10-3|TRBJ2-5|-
TGTGCCATCAGTGGCCGGGATCAAGAGACCCAGTACTTC
CAISGRDQETQYF
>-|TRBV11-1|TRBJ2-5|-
TGTGCCAGCAGCTACCGCCGGGGAAGAGAGGGAGAGACCCAGTACTTC
CASSYRRGREGETQYF